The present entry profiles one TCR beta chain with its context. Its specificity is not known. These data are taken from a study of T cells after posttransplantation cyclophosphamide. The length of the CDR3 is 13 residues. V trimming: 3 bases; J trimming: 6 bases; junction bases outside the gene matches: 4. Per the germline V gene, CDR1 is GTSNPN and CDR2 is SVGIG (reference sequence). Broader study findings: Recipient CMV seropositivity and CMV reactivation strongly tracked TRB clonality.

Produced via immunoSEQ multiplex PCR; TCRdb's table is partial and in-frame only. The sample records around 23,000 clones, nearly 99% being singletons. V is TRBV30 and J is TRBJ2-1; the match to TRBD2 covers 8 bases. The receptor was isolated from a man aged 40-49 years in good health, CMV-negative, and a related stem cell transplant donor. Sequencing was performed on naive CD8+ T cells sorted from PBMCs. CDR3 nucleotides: TGTGCCTGGAGAAGCGGGAGTGGCAATGAGCAGTTCTTC. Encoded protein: CAWRSGSGNEQFF.